This T cell receptor (beta chain) was profiled in a study of shared clonotypes between healthy human individuals. Broader study findings: Tissues were not sampled, only blood, and their repertoires likely differ.

Worth noting for this clone: Its specificity is not known.

Measured with immunoSEQ multiplex PCR; TCRdb has only the in-frame clones, and not every one. Found here are over 1.4 million clones, 96% of them singletons; the top ten hold roughly 1.2%. Germline V gene sequence: CDR1 SGHTA, CDR2 FQGNSA. Trimming pared 1 base from V and 6 bases from J, leaving 7 bases between. This CDR3 is built from 13 residues. The chain recombines TRBV7-2 with TRBJ2-1; D unclear. The sample consisted of naive CD4+ T cells sorted from blood. Subset: CD45RA+ positively selected. This receptor was taken from a man aged 25-45 years in good health. Here the CDR3 reads CASSLVNPNEQFF. CDR3 bases: TGTGCCAGCAGCTTAGTCAACCCCAATGAGCAGTTCTTC.